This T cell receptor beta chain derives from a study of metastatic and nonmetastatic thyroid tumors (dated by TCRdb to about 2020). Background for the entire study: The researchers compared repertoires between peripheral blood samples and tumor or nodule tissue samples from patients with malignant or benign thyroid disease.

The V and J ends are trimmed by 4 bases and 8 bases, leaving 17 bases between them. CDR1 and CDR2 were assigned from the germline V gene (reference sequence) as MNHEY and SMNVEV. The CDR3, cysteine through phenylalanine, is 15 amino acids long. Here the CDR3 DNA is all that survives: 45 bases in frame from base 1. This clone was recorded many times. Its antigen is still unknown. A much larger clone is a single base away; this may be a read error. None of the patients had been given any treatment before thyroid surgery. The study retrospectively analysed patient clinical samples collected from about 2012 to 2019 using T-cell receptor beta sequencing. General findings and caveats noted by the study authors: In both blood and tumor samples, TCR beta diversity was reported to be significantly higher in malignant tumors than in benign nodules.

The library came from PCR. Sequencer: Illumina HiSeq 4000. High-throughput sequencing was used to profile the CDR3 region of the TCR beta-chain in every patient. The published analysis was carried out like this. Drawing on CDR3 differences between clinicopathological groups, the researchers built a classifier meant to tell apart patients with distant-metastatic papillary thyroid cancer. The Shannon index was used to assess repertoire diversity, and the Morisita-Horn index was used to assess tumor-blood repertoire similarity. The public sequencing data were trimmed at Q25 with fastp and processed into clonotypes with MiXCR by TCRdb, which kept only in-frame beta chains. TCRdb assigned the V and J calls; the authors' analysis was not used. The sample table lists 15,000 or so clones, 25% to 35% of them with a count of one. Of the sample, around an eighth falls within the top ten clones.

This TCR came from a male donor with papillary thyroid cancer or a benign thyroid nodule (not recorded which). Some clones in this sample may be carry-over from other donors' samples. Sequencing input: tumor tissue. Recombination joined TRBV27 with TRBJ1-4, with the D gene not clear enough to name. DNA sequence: TGTGCCAGCAGTTCTTCCCCGGCCAGTTTAGAAAAACTGTTTTTT. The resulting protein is CASSSSPASLEKLFF.